A single sample gave rise to the 32 T cell receptor beta chains below, sequenced in a study of T cell repertoires in cytomegalovirus infection. Each CDR3 protein gets one entry after TCRdb re-called the reads with MiXCR. The sample consists of 300,000 to 400,000 distinct CDR3 sequences, roughly 28% of them appearing once. Which antigens these TCRs recognize remains unknown. The sample in question was cultured PBMCs, obtained from culture after CMV antigen stimulation. The receptors here all came from a human donor in good health (CMV status not recorded). Some clones in this sample may be carry-over from other donors' samples.

This clonotype was picked up many times. The chain joins TRBV7-6 to TRBJ1-6; tentatively, D is TRBD1 (6 bases). The CDR3 loop spans 14 amino acids. Trimming took 5 bases from V and 7 from J, leaving 12 bases between them. CDR1 is SGHVS and CDR2 is FNYEAQ in the germline V gene. The CDR3 protein is CASSEGEVNSPLHF. The CDR3 region has the DNA TGTGCCAGCAGCGAGGGGGAGGTCAATTCACCCCTCCACTTT.

The chain carries TRBV7-2 and TRBJ2-1; 11 nucleotides agree with TRBD2. The germline gives CDR1 SGHTA, CDR2 FQGNSA. V gave up 4 bases and J gave up 4 bases; unmatched junction bases: 3. The CDR3 loop spans 15 amino acids. The CDR3, as DNA: TGTGCCAGCAGCTCGGGACTAGCGGAGTACAATGAGCAGTTCTTC. Translation: CASSSGLAEYNEQFF. The full variable domain, rest sourced from reference TRBV7-2 and TRBJ2-1, is GAGVSQSPSNKVTEKGKDVELRCDPISGHTALYWYRQSLGQGLEFLIYFQGNSAPDKSGLPSDRFSAERTGGSVSTLTIQRTQQEDSAVYLCASSSGLAEYNEQFFGPGTRLTVL.

This clonotype came up once. The V and J genes are TRBV27 and TRBJ1-5, with a tentative D call TRBD1 (5 bases). The CDR3 is made up of 17 amino acids. Trimming removed 5 bases from V and 5 bases from J, with 22 bases in between. Germline CDR1 reads MNHEY; CDR2 reads SMNVEV (reference sequence). The CDR3 DNA follows: TGTGCCAGCAGTGGACCCGGGACGACACGGGGGGATCAGCCCCAGCATTTT. This translates into CASSGPGTTRGDQPQHF.

The chain employs TRBV6-1 and TRBJ2-3; TRBD1 agrees at 7 bases. The CDR3 sequence is 17 residues long. J lost 0 bases, V lost 6 bases, and 12 bases had no gene match. The germline gives CDR1 MNHNS, CDR2 SASEGT. The CDR3 bases are TGTGCCAGCAGGGAAAGGACAGGCCTGTTCAGCACAGATACGCAGTATTTT. Residues: CASRERTGLFSTDTQYF.

The V and J genes are TRBV7-2 and TRBJ2-5, with D unresolved. The CDR3 is made up of 17 amino acids. Trimming removed 1 base at V and 0 bases at J, with 15 bases between. Germline CDR1 and CDR2: SGHTA and FQGNSA. The CDR3 region has the DNA TGTGCCAGCAGCTTAGGGTCGAACACCCTGTACCAAGAGACCCAGTACTTC. It specifies CASSLGSNTLYQETQYF.

This clonotype was counted only a few times. This chain's CDR3 is CASSGGYEQYF. The CDR3 DNA follows: TGTGCCAGCTCAGGGGGGTACGAGCAGTACTTC. The rearrangement uses TRBV5-4 and TRBJ2-7; maybe TRBD1 (7 bases). Trimming stripped 7 bases from V and 4 bases from J, with 9 bases between. The CDR3 loop spans 11 amino acids. Germline CDR1 reads SGHNT; CDR2 reads YYREEE (reference sequence).

The CDR3 here is CASSGRDRVPSSSYNEQFF. For the CDR3, the DNA is TGTGCCAGCAGCGGTCGGGACAGGGTCCCCTCCAGCTCCTACAATGAGCAGTTCTTC. The J gene is TRBJ2-1, the V gene TRBV4-2; the match to TRBD1 covers 9 bases. Germline loops: CDR1 LGHNA, CDR2 YNFKEQ. This CDR3 contains 19 residues. V shed 5 bases, J shed 0 bases, and the junction held 14 bases outside the gene matches.

At least ten counts were recorded for this clonotype. The chain combines TRBV28 with TRBJ2-1, with 7 nucleotides matching TRBD1. Trimming took 4 bases from V and 8 from J; bases not matched to a gene: 14. The CDR3 length is 16 residues. Germline values: CDR1 MDHEN, CDR2 SYDVKM. CDR3 bases: TGTGCCAGCAGTTCCTACAGGGGAATGGGTGGGGATGAGCAGTTCTTC. Residues: CASSSYRGMGGDEQFF.

This clonotype turned up a few times. The gene calls are TRBV11-2 and TRBJ2-3; D may match TRBD1 or TRBD2 (5 bases each). Per germline, CDR1 SGHAT and CDR2 FQNNGV. Trimming removed 5 bases from V and 5 bases from J, with 17 bases in between. CDR3 length: 15 amino acids. This CDR3 is CASSHGGRAGDTQYF. For the CDR3, the DNA is TGTGCCAGCAGCCACGGCGGCAGGGCGGGAGATACGCAGTATTTT.

This clonotype was counted a few times. The chain couples TRBV7-2 to TRBJ1-1; 8 nucleotides line up with TRBD1. The germline CDR1 and CDR2 sequences are SGHTA and FQGNSA. The CDR3 consists of 16 residues. V was clipped by 4 bases and J by 2 bases; unmatched bases: 9. CDR3 sequence: CASSSRGTGLNTEAFF. The CDR3 DNA follows: TGTGCCAGCAGCTCCCGCGGGACAGGCCTTAACACTGAAGCTTTCTTT.

This clonotype was picked up many times. The V gene is TRBV6-5, the J gene TRBJ2-3; no clear D gene. Germline V gene sequence: CDR1 MNHEY, CDR2 SVGAGI. Trimming took off 2 bases at V and 2 bases at J, with 17 bases between the two ends. The CDR3 has 17 amino acids. This chain's CDR3 is CASSYRFDPPFTDTQYF. In DNA form, the CDR3 reads TGTGCCAGCAGTTACCGATTTGATCCGCCTTTCACAGATACGCAGTATTTT.

This clonotype turned up a few times. CDR3 sequence: CASSPPGVGTNTEAFF. The CDR3 DNA is TGTGCCAGCTCACCACCGGGGGTGGGGACGAACACTGAAGCTTTCTTT. This chain joins TRBV18 and TRBJ1-1; D is perhaps TRBD1 (5 bases). V was cut by 0 bases and J by 1 base, with 12 bases left in between. Germline CDR1 reads KGHSH; CDR2 reads LQKENI. The CDR3 consists of 16 residues. Drawing the rest from reference TRBV18 and TRBJ1-1, the complete variable domain is NAGVMQNPRHLVRRRGQEARLRCSPMKGHSHVYWYRQLPEEGLKFMVYLQKENIIDESGMPKERFSAEFPKEGPSILRIQQVVRGDSAAYFCASSPPGVGTNTEAFFGQGTRLTVV.

CDR3: CASSHRDRTMNTEAFF. The DNA of the CDR3 is TGTGCCAGCAGTCACCGGGACAGGACCATGAACACTGAAGCTTTCTTT. J is TRBJ1-1 and V is TRBV12-3 or TRBV12-4; TRBD1 matches 8 bases. The CDR3 consists of 16 residues. The V segment lost 5 bases and the J segment 0 bases; nucleotides outside the gene matches: 8.

The chain employs TRBV12-3 or TRBV12-4 and TRBJ1-5; maybe TRBD1 (5 bases). The CDR3 spans 15 residues. V was clipped by 5 bases and J by 2 bases, with 13 bases between them. The CDR3 DNA reads TGTGCCAGCAGTCGTGGGACGGCTGGCAATCAGCCCCAGCATTTT. It is translated as CASSRGTAGNQPQHF.

This clonotype was counted only a few times. The V call is TRBV11-1, the J call TRBJ2-1, with D uncertain. CDR1 SGHAT and CDR2 FQDESV come from the germline V gene (reference sequence). V was shortened by 1 base and J by 9 bases, with 16 bases between the two germline ends. The CDR3 totals 15 residues. DNA of the CDR3: TGTGCCAGCAGCTTAGTGCTGGCTGTCGTCGGTGAGCAGTTCTTC. This codes for CASSLVLAVVGEQFF.

The J gene is TRBJ2-1, the V gene TRBV10-3; maybe TRBD1 (6 bases). CDR1 is ENHRY and CDR2 is SYGVKD in the germline V gene. The V gene lost 3 bases and the J gene lost 3 bases, with 12 bases spanning the gap. This CDR3 is 15 amino acids long. The DNA of the CDR3 is TGTGCCATCAGTGATTTCGAGGACAGCTACAATGAGCAGTTCTTC. Translation: CAISDFEDSYNEQFF.

Of note for this clonotype: Likely a read error: the CDR3 ends without its conserved phenylalanine or tryptophan. It is unclear where the CDR3 begins or ends on the DNA, so no DNA is shown, and the CDR3 is as TCRdb lists it. The V call is TRBV28, the J call TRBJ1-5; the listed D gene, TRBD1, was not tested against the DNA. The germline CDR1 and CDR2 sequences are MDHEN and SYDVKM. With termini counted, the CDR3 has 13 amino acids. The CDR3 loop reads CASSLGRDRMVWN.

Worth noting for this clonotype: One base away lies a much larger clone, so this may be a sequencing read error. V usage is TRBV10-3 and J usage is TRBJ2-1; a weak D match, TRBD1 (6 bases). The length of the CDR3 is 17 residues. Germline V CDR1 and CDR2: ENHRY, SYGVKD. V lost 6 bases, J lost 7 bases, and 25 bases lay in between. For the CDR3, the DNA is TGTGCCATCAGGCTTGGGTACCGGAACAGGGAAAGGAATGAGCAGTTCTTC. Its protein is CAIRLGYRNRERNEQFF.

The V call is TRBV11-3, the J call TRBJ2-3, with TRBD2 matching 12 bases. J was trimmed by 5 bases and V by 2 bases; bases with no gene match: 11. Looked up from germline, CDR1 is SGHNT and CDR2 is YENEEA. The CDR3 contains 18 residues. In nucleotides, the CDR3 is TGTGCCAGCAGCTTAAGGTCCCTAGCGGGAGGGCCTGGAGATACGCAGTATTTT. It yields the protein CASSLRSLAGGPGDTQYF.

The chain has TRBV20-1 and TRBJ2-1; 8 bases line up with TRBD2. V gave up 0 bases and J gave up 5 bases; unmatched junction bases: 3. The CDR3 length is 14 residues. CDR1 is DFQATT, CDR2 SNEGSKA, per germline (reference sequence). In DNA, the CDR3 is TGCAGTGCTAGAGACGGTAGCGGGGACAATGAGCAGTTCTTC. Translating it yields CSARDGSGDNEQFF.

This clonotype has just a few counts. The chain couples TRBV6-2 or TRBV6-3 to TRBJ1-4; 8 nucleotides align to TRBD1. The length of the CDR3 is 16 residues. V trimming: 6 bases; J trimming: 8 bases; junction bases outside the gene matches: 14. Germline CDR1 reads MNHEY; CDR2 reads SVGEGT. The chain's CDR3 is CASRSYQGAKEEKLFF. DNA of the CDR3: TGTGCCAGCAGATCGTACCAGGGGGCAAAAGAGGAAAAACTGTTTTTT.

The table lists this clonotype with a few counts. This chain connects TRBV7-8 to TRBJ2-2; 13 bases map to TRBD2. The germline V gene encodes CDR1 SGHVS and CDR2 FQNEAQ. V shed 2 bases and J 6 bases; nucleotides not matched to a gene: 9. CDR3 length equals 18 residues. CDR3 DNA: TGTGCCAGCAGCTTAAAGGGGACTAGCGGGATTTACCCCGGGGAGCTGTTTTTT. The encoded protein is CASSLKGTSGIYPGELFF.

In this sample, this clonotype turned up a few times. J is TRBJ1-4 and V is TRBV4-1; 7 bases match TRBD1. Germline V CDR1 and CDR2: MGHRA, YSYEKL. The CDR3 loop spans 16 amino acids. J gave up 0 bases and V 2 bases, and 3 bases lay outside the gene matches. The CDR3 is CASSQQTGTTNEKLFF. CDR3 DNA: TGCGCCAGCAGCCAACAGACAGGGACAACTAATGAAAAACTGTTTTTT.

V is TRBV7-3 and J is TRBJ2-5; TRBD2 agrees at 7 bases. V lost 0 bases and J lost 2; bases outside the gene matches: 6. The germline V gene has CDR1 SGHTA and CDR2 FQGTGA. The CDR3 totals 16 residues. The CDR3 here is CASSLTWEGLQETQYF. DNA for the CDR3: TGTGCCAGCAGCTTAACGTGGGAGGGACTACAAGAGACCCAGTACTTC. The whole variable domain, filled in from reference TRBV7-3 and TRBJ2-5, reads GAGVSQTPSNKVTEKGKYVELRCDPISGHTALYWYRQSLGQGPEFLIYFQGTGAADDSGLPNDRFFAVRPEGSVSTLKIQRTERGDSAVYLCASSLTWEGLQETQYFGPGTRLLVL.

This chain links TRBV27 with TRBJ2-7, with 10 bases lining up with TRBD2. The CDR3 has 15 amino acids. Germline V lookup: CDR1 MNHEY, CDR2 SMNVEV (reference sequence). The junction had 9 bases not matched to a gene; V was cut back by 5 bases and J by 5 bases. The CDR3 is CASSPRTSGTNEQYF. CDR3 sequence (DNA): TGTGCCAGCAGTCCCCGAACTAGCGGGACCAACGAGCAGTACTTC.

This clonotype has just a few counts. The rearrangement uses TRBV6-5 and TRBJ2-7; 12 bases agree with TRBD2. CDR3 length: 17 residues. V dropped 2 bases and J dropped 6; count of bases not matched to a gene: 11. The germline gives CDR1 MNHEY, CDR2 SVGAGI. The CDR3 coding sequence is TGTGCCAGCAGTTACCCCCATCTAGCGGGAGGGCCCTCCGAGCAGTACTTC. This codes for CASSYPHLAGGPSEQYF.

This clonotype was counted a few times. V is TRBV5-4 and J is TRBJ1-3; D possibly corresponds to TRBD1 (5 bases). The V gene's germline CDR1 is SGHNT and CDR2 YYREEE (reference sequence). The CDR3 extends over 16 amino acids. V was cut by 4 bases and J by 0 bases, with 14 bases left in between. This CDR3 reads CASSTGLSNSGNTIYF. The CDR3 nucleotides read TGTGCCAGCAGCACGGGACTGTCGAACTCTGGAAACACCATATATTTT.

In its sample, this clonotype was seen a few times. The J gene is TRBJ1-2, the V gene TRBV12-3 or TRBV12-4, with TRBD1 as a possible D gene (6 bases). The CDR3 contains 14 residues. Trimming took off 5 bases at V and 2 bases at J, with 12 bases between the two ends. DNA for the CDR3: TGTGCCAGCAGTCCCAGGGACACCAACTATGGCTACACCTTC. Translated: CASSPRDTNYGYTF.

This clonotype has only a few counts. CDR3 in DNA: TGTGCCAGCAGCCGGACAGGGGAAATCGTTGGCTACACCTTC. As protein: CASSRTGEIVGYTF. The J gene is TRBJ1-2, the V gene TRBV28, with 9 bases that match TRBD1. With 6 bases clipped from V and 7 bases from J, the junction kept 9 bases outside the gene matches. The germline gives CDR1 MDHEN, CDR2 SYDVKM. This CDR3 contains 14 residues.

The chain couples TRBV5-1 to TRBJ1-2, with 7 bases fitting TRBD1. Germline CDR1 is SGHRS and CDR2 is YFSETQ. There are 14 residues in the CDR3. V lost 1 base, J lost 4 bases, and 4 bases stayed unmatched. The CDR3 DNA sequence: TGCGCCAGCAGCTTGACAGGGGATTCCTATGGCTACACCTTC. Residues: CASSLTGDSYGYTF.

In this sample, this clonotype turned up a few times. The V and J genes are TRBV5-6 and TRBJ1-5, with 7 bases matching TRBD1. The germline V gene encodes CDR1 SGHDT and CDR2 YYEEEE. Trimming cost V 3 bases and J 7 bases; bases outside gene matches: 4. The CDR3 is 13 amino acids. The CDR3 here is CASSSQGRQPQHF. The CDR3 DNA follows: TGTGCCAGCAGCTCACAGGGGAGACAGCCCCAGCATTTT. Filled out from reference TRBV5-6 and TRBJ1-5, the complete variable domain reads DAGVTQSPTHLIKTRGQQVTLRCSPKSGHDTVSWYQQALGQGPQFIFQYYEEEERQRGNFPDRFSGHQFPNYSSELNVNALLLGDSALYLCASSSQGRQPQHFGDGTRLSIL.

This clonotype was observed a handful of times. The chain is built from TRBV28 and TRBJ2-6; D gene unclear. V was cut by 7 bases and J by 0 bases, with 7 bases left in between. Germline V gives CDR1 MDHEN, CDR2 SYDVKM. The CDR3 spans 14 residues. The CDR3 here is CASIGRSGANVLTF. CDR3 DNA: TGTGCCAGCATCGGACGCTCTGGGGCCAACGTCCTGACTTTC.